The clone carrying this TCR beta chain appeared many times. The data were taken from a study of read filtering for tumor transcriptome and immune sequencing. Across the whole study: R-ISS stage counts were eight or nine for I, roughly 16 for II, about seven for III.

Molecular barcoded adaptors covering alpha/delta and beta/gamma chains were used on 400 to 450 ng RNA. TCRdb reprocessed the reads with MiXCR, giving one entry per CDR3 protein. The sample has 130,000 or so distinct CDR3 sequences, roughly 13% seen once. V lost 4 bases and J lost 6; bases outside the gene matches: 5. Germline V gene lookup returns CDR1 SQVTM and CDR2 ANQGSEA. CDR3 length equals 13 residues. The sequenced material came from a population of CD138-negative cells sorted from bone marrow. The chain links TRBV29-1 to TRBJ2-7, with 11 bases that match TRBD2. This sequence was found in a donor at least 40 years old with multiple myeloma. In DNA, the CDR3 is TGCAGCGTTGGGGGACTAGCGGTAACCGAGCAGTACTTC. It translates to CSVGGLAVTEQYF.